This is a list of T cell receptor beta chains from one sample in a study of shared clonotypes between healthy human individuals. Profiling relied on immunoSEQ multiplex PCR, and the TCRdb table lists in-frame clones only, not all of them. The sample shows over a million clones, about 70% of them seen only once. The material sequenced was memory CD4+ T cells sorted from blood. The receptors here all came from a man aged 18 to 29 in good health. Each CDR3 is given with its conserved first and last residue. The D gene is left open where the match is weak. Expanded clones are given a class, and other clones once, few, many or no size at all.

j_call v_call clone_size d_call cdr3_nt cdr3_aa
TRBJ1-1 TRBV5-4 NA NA TGTGCCAGCAGCTTGGAGGGGGGCACTGAAGCTTTCTTT CASSLEGGTEAFF
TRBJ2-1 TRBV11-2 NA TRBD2 TGTGCCAGCAGCTTAAGGAGCGGGAGGGCCTTTTACAATGAGCAGTTCTTC CASSLRSGRAFYNEQFF
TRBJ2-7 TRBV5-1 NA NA TGCGCCAGCAGCTTGGGGGGTACCTACGAGCAGTACTTC CASSLGGTYEQYF
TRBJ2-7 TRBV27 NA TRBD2 TGTGCCAGCAGTCTCGGACTAGCGGGCGCCTACGAGCAGTACTTC CASSLGLAGAYEQYF
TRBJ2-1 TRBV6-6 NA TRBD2 TGTGCCAGCAGTACGGGGGAGGGCAACAATGAGCAGTTCTTC CASSTGEGNNEQFF
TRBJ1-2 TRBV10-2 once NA TGCGCCAGCAGTGAGTCGAGGGTGGACGGCTACACCTTC CASSESRVDGYTF
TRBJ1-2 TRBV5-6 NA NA TGTGCCAGCACCAATCAGGCCTCTAAGGGCTACACCTTC CASTNQASKGYTF
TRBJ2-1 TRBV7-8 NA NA TGTGCCAGCAGCCCCTCGAGGGGGTTCCCGTTCTTC CASSPSRGFPFF
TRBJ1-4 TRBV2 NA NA TGTGCCAGCAAAAAAGGCTATAATGAAAAACTGTTTTTT CASKKGYNEKLFF
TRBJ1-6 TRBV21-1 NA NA TGTGCCAGCTCCCAGGCTGGACGGCCATATAATTCACCCCTCCACTTT CASSQAGRPYNSPLHF
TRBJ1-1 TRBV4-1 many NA TGCGCCAGCAGCCAAGATCCCCGGACAGAAATGAACACTGAAGCTTTCTTT CASSQDPRTEMNTEAFF